This TCR beta chain was sequenced in a study of identical twins. TCRdb independently ran MiXCR on the 5' RACE reads; one entry per CDR3 protein. This sample has nearly 650,000 distinct CDR3 sequences, with roughly 7.2% found just once. This clonotype was counted a few times. The CDR3 is 12 residues long. V lost 2 bases and J lost 7, with 7 bases in between. CDR1 is SGHRS, CDR2 YFSETQ, per germline. These data also formed part of another study, on yellow fever vaccine responses in identical twins.

Material: PBMCs. The chain combines TRBV5-1 with TRBJ2-1; D call uncertain. This clonotype was sampled from a young woman in good health. The CDR3: CASSLAMNEQFF. The DNA for the CDR3 is TGCGCCAGCAGCTTAGCCATGAATGAGCAGTTCTTC.